Listed below are T cell receptor beta chains from one sample, sequenced in a study of shared clonotypes between healthy human individuals. Method: immunoSEQ multiplex PCR; TCRdb's copy keeps in-frame clones and lacks some. The data hold about 680,000 clones, with around four fifths observed a single time. The sequenced sample consisted of memory CD4+ T cells sorted from blood. The receptors shown here come from a woman aged 30 to 39 in good health. Both conserved end residues are trimmed from each CDR3. The D gene is left open where the match is weak. Where a row states a size, it is once, few, many or the class of an expanded clone; other rows omit it.

>TRBV21-1|TRBJ1-3|-|-
ASRLTASGNTIY
>TRBV30|TRBJ2-2|-|-
AWSVSGVSNTGELF
>TRBV2|TRBJ2-3|-|few
ASRRYTNTDTQY
>TRBV6-1|TRBJ1-5|-|-
ASSSARGGGVPQH
>TRBV27|TRBJ1-5|-|few
ASSLYGGRLVRKPQH
>TRBV7-7|TRBJ2-2|-|few
ASSPTGSPTGELF
>TRBV19|TRBJ1-1|-|-
ATTTGRVENTEAF
>TRBV5-1|TRBJ1-4|-|-
ASSSRGQKLF
>TRBV18|TRBJ1-1|-|-
ASAGAQNTEAF
>TRBV2|TRBJ2-7|TRBD2|-
ASSVGLVYREGVSYEQY
>TRBV28|-|-|-
ASSPAWDYEQY